The rows below give T cell receptor beta chains drawn from one sample of a study of blood T cell repertoires in COVID-19. Clones were read by immunoSEQ multiplex PCR, and TCRdb kept only the in-frame ones, dropping some. The sample includes approximately 330,000 clones, roughly 90% of them seen just once. The sample was peripheral blood. Source of these receptors: a man younger than 45 with COVID-19, enrolled during active disease. Each CDR3 is given with its conserved first and last residue. D genes are given only for firm matches. Expanded clones are given a class, and other clones once, few, many or no size at all.

cdr3_length d_call j_call clone_size v_call cdr3_aa cdr3_nt
15 - TRBJ1-4 - TRBV7-2 CASSLVGATNEKLFF TGTGCCAGCAGCTTAGTTGGGGCGACTAATGAAAAACTGTTTTTT
16 TRBD1 TRBJ1-6 few TRBV5-1 CASSLGGQAPNSPLHF TGCGCCAGCAGCTTGGGCGGACAGGCGCCGAATTCACCCCTCCACTTT
17 TRBD2 TRBJ2-1 - TRBV15 CATSRDRGGSSYNEQFF TGTGCCACCAGCAGAGATCGGGGCGGGAGCTCCTACAATGAGCAGTTCTTC
15 TRBD1 TRBJ1-5 - TRBV29-1 CSVAQGQGGNQPQHF TGCAGCGTTGCACAGGGACAGGGTGGCAATCAGCCCCAGCATTTT
15 - TRBJ2-1 - TRBV24-1 CATSDPRGGPGEQFF TGTGCCACCAGTGATCCTCGAGGTGGCCCTGGTGAGCAGTTCTTC
15 - TRBJ2-2 - TRBV7-9 CANRPTSTNTGELFF TGTGCCAACCGTCCGACTAGTACGAACACCGGGGAGCTGTTTTTT
13 - TRBJ1-2 - TRBV28 CASREYRGTGYTF TGTGCCAGCAGAGAATATCGGGGGACGGGCTACACCTTC
15 TRBD1 TRBJ2-7 - TRBV28 CASSARTGVGYEQYF TGTGCCAGCAGTGCGAGGACAGGGGTCGGTTACGAGCAGTACTTC
13 - TRBJ2-1 once TRBV7-9 CASSLGAYNEQFF TGTGCCAGCAGCTTGGGGGCTTACAATGAGCAGTTCTTC
15 TRBD1 TRBJ1-2 - TRBV4-1 CASSTRQGSNYGYTF TGCGCCAGCAGCACCCGACAGGGATCTAACTATGGCTACACCTTC
16 TRBD1 TRBJ2-1 - TRBV6-2/TRBV6-3 CASSYFKGQGRDEQFF TGTGCCAGCAGTTACTTCAAGGGACAGGGTAGAGATGAGCAGTTCTTC
16 TRBD1 TRBJ1-3 - TRBV18 CASSPDRGSSGNTIYF TGTGCCAGCTCACCCGACAGGGGAAGCTCTGGAAACACCATATATTTT
13 - TRBJ1-2 few TRBV6-5 CASRSTGNYGYTF TGTGCCAGCAGATCCACAGGGAACTATGGCTACACCTTC
14 - TRBJ1-5 - TRBV10-3 CAISLAESNQPQHF TGTGCCATCAGCCTGGCAGAAAGCAATCAGCCCCAGCATTTT
15 - TRBJ2-7 - TRBV7-8 CASSRGWDNSYEQYF TGTGCCAGCAGCCGAGGGTGGGACAACTCCTACGAGCAGTACTTC
15 - TRBJ1-4 - TRBV28 CASRGGPGLNEKLFF TGTGCCAGCAGGGGGGGGCCAGGCCTTAATGAAAAACTGTTTTTT
14 - TRBJ1-1 - TRBV11-2 CASSRIGLTTEAFF TGTGCCAGCAGCCGCATTGGACTTACCACTGAAGCTTTCTTT
13 TRBD1 TRBJ1-1 few TRBV7-9 CASSLQGDTEAFF TGTGCCAGCAGCTTACAGGGGGACACTGAAGCTTTCTTT
17 - TRBJ2-3 - TRBV30 CAWSAFLRGPGTDTQYF TGTGCCTGGAGTGCCTTTCTTAGAGGTCCTGGCACAGATACGCAGTATTTT
16 TRBD1 TRBJ2-7 - TRBV9 CASSVGSGTGSYEQYF TGTGCCAGCAGCGTAGGTAGTGGGACAGGCTCCTACGAGCAGTACTTC
16 - TRBJ2-2 - TRBV19 CASSTGGAAPPGELFF TGTGCCAGTAGTACGGGTGGGGCAGCTCCACCCGGGGAGCTGTTTTTT
15 TRBD2 TRBJ2-3 - TRBV6-2/TRBV6-3 CASSYSASGGSYRDF TGTGCCAGCAGTTACTCCGCTAGCGGGGGTTCCTACAGGGATTTT
11 - TRBJ2-1 - TRBV19 CASSRQGVEFF TGTGCCAGTAGTAGGCAGGGCGTCGAGTTCTTC
16 TRBD1 TRBJ2-2 - TRBV4-3 CASSQDRDRDNGELFF TGCGCCAGCAGCCAAGATCGGGACAGGGATAACGGGGAGCTGTTTTTT
15 TRBD2 TRBJ2-1 - TRBV28 CASTEIGSGRNEQFF TGTGCCAGCACGGAGATCGGTAGCGGGAGGAATGAGCAGTTCTTC
11 - TRBJ2-7 once TRBV2 CAEGQGTEQYF TGTGCCGAGGGGCAGGGGACCGAGCAGTACTTC
13 - TRBJ1-1 - TRBV3-1/TRBV3-2 CASSLDGNTEAFF TGTGCCAGCAGCCTAGACGGTAACACTGAAGCTTTCTTT
14 TRBD1 TRBJ1-4 - TRBV6-5 CASRLGQINEKLFF TGTGCCAGCAGGTTGGGACAGATTAATGAAAAACTGTTTTTT
12 - TRBJ2-2 - TRBV10-3 CAIGPATGELFF TGTGCCATCGGGCCAGCCACCGGGGAGCTGTTTTTT
16 - TRBJ2-3 - TRBV27 CASSPTRRGSTDTQYF TGTGCCAGCAGTCCTACTCGACGGGGATCCACAGATACGCAGTATTTT
19 - TRBJ2-7 - TRBV15 CATSRERAVPRGNTYEQYF TGTGCCACCAGCAGAGAACGAGCAGTTCCCAGGGGAAACACCTACGAGCAGTACTTC
16 - TRBJ2-2 - TRBV11-3 CASSTSGTYRTGELFF TGTGCCAGCAGCACCTCCGGGACATATCGTACCGGGGAGCTGTTTTTT
14 TRBD2 TRBJ2-7 - TRBV6-5 CASSYGGRGYEQYF TGTGCCAGCAGTTACGGCGGGAGAGGCTACGAGCAGTACTTC
14 - TRBJ2-3 - TRBV4-3 CASSPSGIDDTQYF TGCGCCAGCAGCCCGTCAGGGATTGACGATACGCAGTATTTT
15 - TRBJ1-4 - TRBV7-6 CASSPGDTANEKLFF TGTGCCAGCAGTCCAGGGGATACCGCTAATGAAAAACTGTTTTTT
16 TRBD1 TRBJ1-1 - TRBV4-2 CASSRGQGVSNTEAFF TGTGCCAGCAGCCGCGGACAGGGCGTTTCGAACACTGAAGCTTTCTTT
14 TRBD1 TRBJ1-2 few TRBV5-1 CASSSTGDVDGYTF TGCGCCAGCAGTTCGACAGGGGACGTGGATGGCTACACCTTC
15 - TRBJ1-2 few TRBV7-8 CASSLGGLPDYGYTF TGTGCCAGCAGCTTAGGAGGGTTGCCTGACTATGGCTACACCTTC
15 - TRBJ1-3 - TRBV5-1 CASSRLEASGNTIYF TGCGCCAGCAGCCGGTTGGAGGCCTCTGGAAACACCATATATTTT
15 TRBD2 TRBJ2-3 - TRBV5-8 CASSKGTSGDDTQYF TGTGCCAGCAGCAAAGGGACTAGCGGTGACGATACGCAGTATTTT
15 - TRBJ2-1 - TRBV18 CASSPTGHSYNEQFF TGTGCCAGCTCACCAACAGGGCACTCCTACAATGAGCAGTTCTTC
13 - TRBJ1-2 many TRBV19 CASSTGVGYGYTF TGTGCCAGTAGTACAGGGGTCGGCTATGGCTACACCTTC
18 TRBD1 TRBJ2-6 - TRBV18 CASSPIRTGGFGANVLTF TGTGCCAGCTCACCGATCCGGACAGGGGGCTTTGGGGCCAACGTCCTGACTTTC
17 TRBD2 TRBJ2-1 - TRBV9 CASSSRLAGTSDNEQFF TGTGCCAGCAGCTCCCGACTAGCGGGGACCTCCGACAATGAGCAGTTCTTC
14 TRBD2 TRBJ2-5 - TRBV27 CASSLRRGGETQYF TGTGCCAGCAGTTTAAGGCGGGGGGGAGAGACCCAGTACTTC
16 TRBD1 TRBJ2-2 once TRBV7-9 CASSLPGTGGTGELFF TGTGCCAGCAGCTTACCGGGAACAGGGGGAACCGGGGAGCTGTTTTTT
17 - TRBJ2-1 - TRBV13 CASSLGGYRMALGEQFF TGTGCCAGCAGCTTAGGCGGCTACAGGATGGCTTTGGGTGAGCAGTTCTTC
14 TRBD2 TRBJ2-1 - TRBV5-1 CASSWLAAYNEQFF TGCGCCAGCAGCTGGCTAGCGGCCTACAATGAGCAGTTCTTC
13 TRBD1 TRBJ2-1 - TRBV6-6 CASSYRATGGKFF TGTGCCAGCAGTTACCGAGCGACAGGGGGCAAGTTCTTC